These 7 T cell receptor beta chains were sequenced from one sample in a study of human versus mouse CDR3 diversity and MHC coevolution. Using immunoSEQ multiplex PCR, the repertoire was profiled, and TCRdb retains in-frame clones only, with some absent. The table lists about 73,000 clones, under 95% of them singletons. Source material: naive CD4+ T cells from blood. Sample subset: CD45RO-negative CD62L-positive naive CD4 T cells. Receptor source: a person between 30 and 69 years old in good health.

This clone came up once. This rearrangement joins TRBV2 to TRBJ2-2, with D perhaps matching TRBD1 (5 bases). The CDR3 runs 14 residues. With 7 bases removed from V and 4 bases from J, the gap between germline ends came to 13 bases. Germline V lookup: CDR1 SNHLY, CDR2 FYNNEI. In nucleotides, the CDR3 is TGTGCCAGCAAGGCCCAGGGTCCCACCGGGGAGCTGTTTTTT. This gives the protein CASKAQGPTGELFF.

This clone occurred once. The V call is TRBV4-1, the J call TRBJ1-5; 7 bases agree with TRBD1. Germline trimming cut 4 bases from V and 3 bases from J; bases unmatched to any gene: 6. The CDR3 is made up of 15 amino acids. CDR1 and CDR2 (germline): MGHRA, YSYEKL. In DNA form, the CDR3 reads TGCGCCAGCAGCCGGGGGGACAGCGACAATCAGCCCCAGCATTTT. As protein: CASSRGDSDNQPQHF.

The CDR3 region is CAFQGAGNTIYF. The DNA for the CDR3 is TGTGCTTTTCAGGGGGCTGGAAACACCATATATTTT. The genes are TRBV30 and TRBJ1-3; 7 bases agree with TRBD1. CDR1 is GTSNPN, CDR2 SVGIG, per germline (reference sequence). The CDR3 spans 12 residues.

The gene calls are TRBV30 and TRBJ1-2; the D gene is possibly TRBD1 (6 bases). CDR3 length: 13 residues. Trimming took off 6 bases at V and 4 bases at J, with 15 bases between the two ends. Germline lookup yields CDR1 GTSNPN and CDR2 SVGIG (reference sequence). The chain's CDR3 is CACSPGGTYGYTF. CDR3 bases: TGTGCCTGTTCCCCGGGGGGCACCTATGGCTACACCTTC.

The chain is built from TRBV5-6 and TRBJ2-5; 7 positions match TRBD2. This CDR3 comprises 15 residues. Germline assignment: CDR1 SGHDT and CDR2 YYEEEE. V was clipped by 1 base and J by 7 bases; unmatched bases: 10. The DNA for the CDR3 is TGTGCCAGCAGCTTGTTTGGGCAGGGCGGGGGGACCCAGTACTTC. The encoded protein is CASSLFGQGGGTQYF.

This chain connects TRBV2 to TRBJ2-2, with TRBD1 matching over 11 bases. V was pared by 7 bases and J by 6 bases, with 7 bases of the junction left unmatched. In germline, CDR1 is SNHLY, CDR2 FYNNEI. This CDR3 region has 15 residues. Here the CDR3 DNA reads TGTGCCAGCACTGGGACAGGGGGGAATCCCGGGGAGCTGTTTTTT. Amino acid sequence: CASTGTGGNPGELFF.

The V and J genes are TRBV19 and TRBJ1-6; 8 nucleotides match TRBD1. There are 14 residues in the CDR3. Per germline, CDR1 LNHDA and CDR2 SQIVND (reference sequence). Losses at the gene ends were 7 bases for V and 8 bases for J; bases not matched to a gene: 7. CDR3 sequence: CASNRGQVDSPLHF. The CDR3 DNA reads TGTGCCAGTAACCGGGGACAGGTGGATTCACCCCTCCACTTT. The complete variable domain, with remaining parts taken from reference TRBV19 and TRBJ1-6, reads DGGITQSPKYLFRKEGQNVTLSCEQNLNHDAMYWYRQDPGQGLRLIYYSQIVNDFQKGDIAEGYSVSREKKESFPLTVTSAQKNPTAFYLCASNRGQVDSPLHFGNGTRLTVT.